This record concerns one TCR beta chain sequence. No antigen is known for it. Sequencing used cDNA as its template, made by extracting RNA and reverse transcribing it. The method was immunoSEQ multiplex PCR; TCRdb's version includes in-frame clones alone and lacks a portion of them. The sample records about 290,000 clones, roughly 60% being singletons. The data belong to a study of CD8+ T cells in alopecia areata. Broader study findings: The study found higher clonality in lesional than normal scalp, especially in alopecia totalis/universalis. The study also sequences resident alphabeta T cells of normal skin in scalp samples. Any link of baseline CD8+ expansion to response, resting on one nonresponder, remains uncertain.

Germline V gene lookup returns CDR1 SQVTM and CDR2 ANQGSEA. Trimming at V came to 2 bases and at J to 1 base, leaving 10 bases not matched to a gene. The length of the CDR3 is 18 residues. Treatment described: oral pan-JAK inhibitor, 5-10 mg twice daily. The TCR sequence derives from a human donor with alopecia areata. The sequences come from CD4+ T cells sorted from blood, collected at week 24, from a patient treated with tofacitinib. The chain is built from TRBV29-1 and TRBJ2-3; 12 nucleotides agree with TRBD2. The CDR3 is CSVETRLAGAKGTDTQYF. CDR3 bases: TGCAGCGTTGAAACTCGACTAGCGGGGGCCAAGGGCACAGATACGCAGTATTTT.